This T cell receptor beta chain was sequenced in a study of technical replicates of blood from a handful of donors. TCRdb keeps only in-frame clones here, not all; method: immunoSEQ multiplex PCR. The sample has about 85,000 clones, around 94% seen once. This CDR3 comprises 17 residues. The germline gives CDR1 SNHLY, CDR2 FYNNEI. The V end lost 8 bases, the J end lost 0 bases, and 20 bases lay between the germline ends. The clonotype was recovered from a human donor in good health. This chain links TRBV2 with TRBJ1-5; D remains unclear. The source material was T cells isolated from PBMCs. The CDR3 loop reads CASAVFNSPYSNQPQHF. The CDR3 bases are TGTGCCAGCGCAGTGTTTAACAGCCCTTATAGCAATCAGCCCCAGCATTTT.